The next 29 T cell receptor beta chains were all read from a single sample in a study of sequential checkpoint blockade in melanoma. Treatment in this sample: randomized to nivolumab then ipilimumab (arm A) or the reverse (arm B). The assay was immunoSEQ multiplex PCR, and TCRdb's table has in-frame clones only and misses some. The sample gives more than 10,000 clones, 70% to 80% of which show up once; around 50% is in the top ten. This specimen was CD8+ T cells sorted from blood (inferred from file names), taken from a patient given nivolumab and ipilimumab in sequence. These receptors all come from a human patient with melanoma. Some clones in this sample may be carry-over from other donors' samples.

The table lists this clone with a few counts. The genes are TRBV27 and TRBJ2-5; the D gene is possibly TRBD2 (6 bases). Trimming left V 4 bases short and J 5 bases short, with 14 bases between. The length of the CDR3 is 14 residues. Looked up from germline, CDR1 is MNHEY and CDR2 is SMNVEV (reference sequence). In nucleotides, the CDR3 is TGTGCCAGCAGTTATTCGGGAGTCGGGGAGACCCAGTACTTC. Its protein is CASSYSGVGETQYF.

J is TRBJ1-1 and V is TRBV5-1; tentative D call: TRBD1 (5 bases). The CDR3 spans 14 residues. Looked up from germline, CDR1 is SGHRS and CDR2 is YFSETQ. Trimming stripped 4 bases from V and 5 bases from J, with 15 bases between. The CDR3 here is CASSPAGERTEAFF. The CDR3 DNA reads TGCGCCAGCAGCCCGGCGGGGGAGCGGACTGAAGCTTTCTTT.

This clone came up once. This chain uses TRBV27 with TRBJ1-2, with a tentative D call TRBD1 (6 bases). This CDR3 region has 15 residues. Deletions cut 4 bases from V and 6 bases from J, with 18 bases between. Per the germline V gene, CDR1 is MNHEY and CDR2 is SMNVEV (reference sequence). The CDR3 region has the DNA TGTGCCAGCAGTTCACCGATACAGGGCAGCCATGGCTACACCTTC. Its protein product is CASSSPIQGSHGYTF.

The CDR3 protein is CASRSSYEQYF. The CDR3 DNA follows: TGTGCCAGCAGGAGCTCCTACGAGCAGTACTTC. The gene calls are TRBV6-5 and TRBJ2-7; D gene unclear. Trimming cost V 6 bases and J 0 bases, with 3 bases left between them. The CDR3 contains 11 residues. Per germline, CDR1 MNHEY and CDR2 SVGAGI.

This clone was counted once. The J gene is TRBJ1-4, the V gene TRBV11-2; 8 nucleotides line up with TRBD1. CDR3 size: 15 residues. The germline gives CDR1 SGHAT, CDR2 FQNNGV. V dropped 5 bases and J dropped 5; count of bases not matched to a gene: 7. The DNA for the CDR3 is TGTGCCAGCAGCCTCTACAGGGGGTTAAATGAAAAACTGTTTTTT. Protein product: CASSLYRGLNEKLFF.

This chain connects TRBV5-6 to TRBJ2-7; unclear D gene. V lost 2 bases, J lost 2 bases, and 8 bases lay in between. Germline CDR1 SGHDT, CDR2 YYEEEE. CDR3 length equals 13 residues. For the CDR3, the DNA is TGTGCCAGCAGCTTCTTAGATACCTACGAGCAGTACTTC. Residues: CASSFLDTYEQYF.

The chain employs TRBV23-1 and TRBJ2-1; D unresolved. TRBV23-1 is filed as an ORF, its function uncertain. Trimming removed 2 bases at V and 10 bases at J, with 9 bases between. This CDR3 spans 12 amino acids. The CDR3 is CASSQPLLEQFF. Here the CDR3 DNA reads TGCGCCAGCAGTCAACCCCTCTTGGAGCAGTTCTTC.

V usage is TRBV15 and J usage is TRBJ2-1, with 12 positions matching TRBD2. J was trimmed by 9 bases and V by 0 bases; bases with no gene match: 6. Germline V gene data show CDR1 as LNHNV and CDR2 as YYDKDF (reference sequence). This CDR3 contains 16 residues. The CDR3 DNA sequence: TGTGCCACCAGCAGAGATGCTAGCGGGGGGGCCGTTGAGCAGTTCTTC. This sequence encodes CATSRDASGGAVEQFF.

This sequence joins TRBV27 and TRBJ2-1; D is unresolved. Germline lookup yields CDR1 MNHEY and CDR2 SMNVEV (reference sequence). This CDR3 has 15 amino acids. V was cut by 2 bases and J by 9 bases, with 17 bases left in between. The CDR3 sequence is CASSLRGYGYGEQFF. The CDR3 nucleotides read TGTGCCAGCAGTTTACGCGGTTATGGATATGGTGAGCAGTTCTTC.

This sequence joins TRBV4-1 and TRBJ2-2; 11 bases map to TRBD2. The V and J ends lost 4 bases and 4 bases, in that order; junction bases with no gene match: 5. The CDR3 runs 16 residues. The germline V gene encodes CDR1 MGHRA and CDR2 YSYEKL. CDR3 protein: CASSRIAGGVTGELFF. The DNA for the CDR3 is TGCGCCAGCAGCCGCATAGCGGGGGGGGTCACCGGGGAGCTGTTTTTT.

This rearrangement joins TRBV30 to TRBJ2-1, with D maybe TRBD2 (5 bases). This CDR3 is built from 15 residues. V was pared by 2 bases and J by 0 bases, with 11 bases between. CDR1 and CDR2 (germline): GTSNPN, SVGIG (reference sequence). The CDR3 loop is CAWSSGGGSYNEQFF. The CDR3 DNA follows: TGTGCCTGGAGTTCAGGCGGAGGCTCCTACAATGAGCAGTTCTTC.

The V gene is TRBV15, the J gene TRBJ2-4; TRBD2 is a possible D gene (5 bases). The ends were cut back, 0 bases at V and 8 bases at J, with 17 bases in the middle. CDR3 length: 16 residues. Germline V gene sequence: CDR1 LNHNV, CDR2 YYDKDF (reference sequence). CDR3 DNA sequence: TGTGCCACCAGCAGAGATCAGGCTGAGGGCCGATACATTCAGTACTTC. Protein product: CATSRDQAEGRYIQYF.

The rearrangement joins TRBV5-4 to TRBJ1-1; no reliable D call. Looked up from germline, CDR1 is SGHNT and CDR2 is YYREEE (reference sequence). This CDR3 is 16 amino acids long. Trimming removed 0 bases at V and 0 bases at J, with 12 bases between. DNA for the CDR3: TGTGCCAGCAGCTTGGACAGAGACGAAATGAACACTGAAGCTTTCTTT. Its translation: CASSLDRDEMNTEAFF.

This clone occurred a few times. V usage is TRBV5-5 and J usage is TRBJ2-7; D not certain. CDR1 is SGHKS and CDR2 is YYEKEE in the germline V gene (reference sequence). This CDR3 has 13 amino acids. V was shortened by 3 bases and J by 3 bases, with 10 bases between the two germline ends. The CDR3 reads CASSWRLGYEQYF. DNA of the CDR3: TGTGCCAGCAGCTGGAGATTGGGCTACGAGCAGTACTTC.

The chain has TRBV7-7 and TRBJ2-5, with a weak D call TRBD2 (7 bases). Germline V gene data show CDR1 as SSHAT and CDR2 as FNYEAQ (reference sequence). The CDR3 runs to 15 residues. Trimming cost V 2 bases and J 5 bases, with 15 bases left between them. CDR3: CASSLKPGGRETQYF. DNA for the CDR3: TGTGCCAGCAGCTTAAAACCGGGGGGCCGGGAGACCCAGTACTTC.

Here the CDR3 reads CASSQGQETQYF. The DNA for the CDR3 is TGCGCCAGCAGCCAGGGCCAAGAGACCCAGTACTTC. V is TRBV5-1 and J is TRBJ2-5; D is perhaps TRBD1 (5 bases). The length of the CDR3 is 12 residues. Germline values: CDR1 SGHRS, CDR2 YFSETQ. Trimming pared 4 bases from V and 1 base from J, leaving 5 bases between.

The chain has TRBV15 and TRBJ2-3; 12 bases map to TRBD2. The V gene's germline CDR1 is LNHNV and CDR2 YYDKDF (reference sequence). CDR3 length: 16 amino acids. J gave up 3 bases and V 2 bases, and 3 bases lay outside the gene matches. The DNA for the CDR3 is TGTGCCACCAGCAGAAAGACTAGCGGGGGAACAGATACGCAGTATTTT. Translation gives CATSRKTSGGTDTQYF.

In its sample, this clone was seen a few times. V gene TRBV4-1 combines with J gene TRBJ1-5; a possible D gene is TRBD1 (6 bases). Germline V gene lookup returns CDR1 MGHRA and CDR2 YSYEKL. This CDR3 region has 15 residues. The V end was cut by 0 bases, the J end by 3 bases, with 9 bases between. The chain's CDR3 is CASSQDTGINQPQHF. In DNA form, the CDR3 reads TGCGCCAGCAGCCAAGATACAGGGATCAATCAGCCCCAGCATTTT.

J is TRBJ2-3 and V is TRBV6-6, with no clear D. V dropped 2 bases and J dropped 4 bases, with 7 bases sitting between them. CDR1 and CDR2 (germline): MNHNY, SVGAGI (reference sequence). The CDR3 contains 13 residues. The CDR3 spells CASSYSLADTQYF. CDR3 DNA: TGTGCCAGCAGTTACAGCTTAGCAGATACGCAGTATTTT.

The genes are TRBV29-1 and TRBJ2-3, with 10 nucleotides matching TRBD1. The V gene's germline CDR1 is SQVTM and CDR2 ANQGSEA. Unmatched junction bases numbered 3, after V lost 4 bases and J lost 2 bases. CDR3 length: 14 residues. The CDR3 DNA sequence: TGCAGCGTTGGGGGACAGGGGATCACAGATACGCAGTATTTT. Translating it yields CSVGGQGITDTQYF.

This clone has more than one count but fewer than ten. The chain links TRBV30 to TRBJ1-2; D unresolved. This CDR3 is 11 amino acids long. Trimming removed 5 bases at V and 8 bases at J, with 12 bases between. Per the germline V gene, CDR1 is GTSNPN and CDR2 is SVGIG (reference sequence). The CDR3, as DNA: TGTGCCTGGCGTGACATGGGCGGCTACACCTTC. Residues: CAWRDMGGYTF.

The gene calls are TRBV7-6 and TRBJ2-7; D is possibly TRBD2 (5 bases). The V gene's germline CDR1 is SGHVS and CDR2 FNYEAQ. CDR3 length equals 13 residues. V lost 0 bases and J 4 bases, leaving 7 bases between the germline ends. The CDR3 protein is CASSLAAGYEQYF. DNA of the CDR3: TGTGCCAGCAGCTTAGCGGCGGGTTACGAGCAGTACTTC.

V and J are TRBV7-2 and TRBJ1-1; D is undetermined. This CDR3 has 13 residues. Germline V gene sequence: CDR1 SGHTA, CDR2 FQGNSA. With 6 bases removed from V and 0 bases from J, the gap between germline ends came to 8 bases. The CDR3 is CASRLPLNTEAFF. The CDR3, as DNA: TGTGCCAGCAGACTCCCTCTGAACACTGAAGCTTTCTTT.

This clone was detected only a few times. V is TRBV7-8 and J is TRBJ2-7; 7 nucleotides match TRBD1. The CDR3 extends over 12 amino acids. Trimming at V came to 5 bases and at J to 7 bases, leaving 5 bases not matched to a gene. From germline, CDR1 is SGHVS and CDR2 FQNEAQ. As DNA, the CDR3 is TGTGCCAGCAGCCTACAGGGGAAGGAGCAGTACTTC. This gives the protein CASSLQGKEQYF.

The table lists this clone with a count of one. This chain uses TRBV9 with TRBJ1-1; D gene unclear. The CDR3 is made up of 16 amino acids. V was clipped by 4 bases and J by 1 base, with 17 bases between them. Germline lookup yields CDR1 SGDLS and CDR2 YYNGEE. CDR3 coding DNA: TGTGCCAGCAGCCCGAGACCCCGAGCGGGGAACACTGAAGCTTTCTTT. Translation gives CASSPRPRAGNTEAFF.

This rearrangement joins TRBV11-3 to TRBJ2-3, with 14 bases lining up with TRBD2. The germline V gene encodes CDR1 SGHNT and CDR2 YENEEA. The CDR3 consists of 15 residues. J gave up 5 bases and V 5 bases, and 3 bases lay outside the gene matches. The CDR3 is CASSNGLAGGDTQYF. In DNA, the CDR3 is TGTGCCAGCAGCAACGGACTAGCGGGGGGAGATACGCAGTATTTT.

The CDR3 DNA follows: TGTGCCAGCAGCGAGGGGACTAGCGGGGCCAACCAAGAGACCCAGTACTTC. Protein: CASSEGTSGANQETQYF. The chain recombines TRBV9 with TRBJ2-5; 13 nucleotides agree with TRBD2. CDR3 length: 17 residues. Germline-derived CDR1 and CDR2 are SGDLS and YYNGEE. V trimming: 3 bases; J trimming: 0 bases; junction bases outside the gene matches: 5.

CDR3 nucleotides: TGTGCCAGCAGCTTAGGAGTTAGCGGACACACAGATACGCAGTATTTT. Protein: CASSLGVSGHTDTQYF. The chain carries TRBV7-8 and TRBJ2-3; perhaps TRBD2 as D (6 bases). The CDR3 is 16 residues long. Per germline, CDR1 SGHVS and CDR2 FQNEAQ. Trimming removed 1 base from V and 2 bases from J, with 13 bases in between.

This chain links TRBV19 with TRBJ1-2, with no clear D. Germline-derived CDR1 and CDR2 are LNHDA and SQIVND (reference sequence). This CDR3 contains 13 residues. V was cut by 4 bases and J by 0 bases, with 6 bases left in between. CDR3 nucleotide sequence: TGTGCCAGTAGTAGGCAACCTAACTATGGCTACACCTTC. Protein product: CASSRQPNYGYTF.